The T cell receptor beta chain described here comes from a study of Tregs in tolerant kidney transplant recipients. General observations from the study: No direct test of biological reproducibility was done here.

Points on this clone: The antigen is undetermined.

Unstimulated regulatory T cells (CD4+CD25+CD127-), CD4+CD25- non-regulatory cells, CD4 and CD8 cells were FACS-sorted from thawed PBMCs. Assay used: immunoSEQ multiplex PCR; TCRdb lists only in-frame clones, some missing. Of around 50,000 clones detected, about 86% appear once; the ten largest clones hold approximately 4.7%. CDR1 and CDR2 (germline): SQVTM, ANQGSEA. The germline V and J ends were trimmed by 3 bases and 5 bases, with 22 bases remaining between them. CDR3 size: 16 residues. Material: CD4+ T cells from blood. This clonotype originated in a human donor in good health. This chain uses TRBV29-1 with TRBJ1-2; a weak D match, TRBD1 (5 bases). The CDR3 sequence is CSVDKPPGGSTYGYTF. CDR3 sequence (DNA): TGCAGCGTTGATAAACCCCCGGGGGGGTCTACGTATGGCTACACCTTC.